The 23 T cell receptor beta chains presented below share a single source sample, sequenced in a study of T cells after somatic rescue of genetic block. The table came from immunoSEQ multiplex PCR; TCRdb's copy has only in-frame clones and leaves some out. The sample carries approximately 16,000 clones, around 70% recorded once. Sequencing input: peripheral blood mononuclear cells (PBMCs). The receptors shown here come from a man between 18 and 35 years old.

J is TRBJ1-2 and V is TRBV18; 7 bases match TRBD1. The CDR3 is 14 residues long. Losses at the gene ends were 2 bases for V and 4 bases for J; bases not matched to a gene: 4. Germline V gene lookup returns CDR1 KGHSH and CDR2 LQKENI. CDR3 nucleotide sequence: TGTGCCAGCTCACCAGACAGGGTGGGCTATGGCTACACCTTC. Protein product: CASSPDRVGYGYTF.

V usage is TRBV19 and J usage is TRBJ2-3; D gene unclear. The CDR3 has 13 amino acids. Per germline, CDR1 LNHDA and CDR2 SQIVND (reference sequence). Trimming took off 4 bases at V and 3 bases at J, with 8 bases between the two ends. DNA for the CDR3: TGTGCCAGTAGTAAAGCCCCAACAGATACGCAGTATTTT. It yields the protein CASSKAPTDTQYF.

The V and J genes are TRBV5-1 and TRBJ2-1; D call uncertain. The germline V gene encodes CDR1 SGHRS and CDR2 YFSETQ. The CDR3 sequence is 15 residues long. Between the trimmed V and J ends, which lost 0 bases and 6 bases, there was a span of 13 bases. This CDR3 is CASSLVEPNSNEQFF. CDR3 nucleotides: TGCGCCAGCAGCTTGGTTGAGCCAAACTCCAATGAGCAGTTCTTC.

This clone was found a few times. The genes are TRBV27 and TRBJ1-2; D possibly corresponds to TRBD1 (5 bases). The length of the CDR3 is 13 residues. Germline CDR1 MNHEY, CDR2 SMNVEV (reference sequence). V lost 3 bases to trimming and J lost 8 bases, with 13 bases between them. The CDR3 loop is CASSLVGGAGYTF. CDR3 DNA: TGTGCCAGCAGTTTGGTGGGGGGTGCAGGCTACACCTTC.

The chain has TRBV6-6 and TRBJ1-2; D remains ambiguous. Looked up from germline, CDR1 is MNHNY and CDR2 is SVGAGI (reference sequence). This CDR3 has 15 amino acids. The germline V and J ends were trimmed by 0 bases and 8 bases, with 16 bases remaining between them. The CDR3 sequence is CASSYSIARTLGYTF. The CDR3 nucleotides are TGTGCCAGCAGTTACTCGATAGCCAGAACTTTGGGCTACACCTTC.

V usage is TRBV11-2 and J usage is TRBJ2-1; D is possibly TRBD1 (6 bases). The CDR3 totals 13 residues. Germline V gene sequence: CDR1 SGHAT, CDR2 FQNNGV. The V and J ends lost 3 bases and 6 bases respectively, with 9 bases between them. CDR3 coding DNA: TGTGCCAGCAGCTTTGACAGGTTCAATGAGCAGTTCTTC. It translates to CASSFDRFNEQFF.

This chain connects TRBV11-2 to TRBJ2-1; 9 bases line up with TRBD2. The trim removed 2 bases at V and 2 bases at J, leaving 7 bases unmatched. CDR1 SGHAT and CDR2 FQNNGV come from the germline V gene. This CDR3 is 17 amino acids long. The CDR3 sequence is CASSLIAGDLPYNEQFF. As DNA, the CDR3 is TGTGCCAGCAGCTTAATAGCGGGGGACCTGCCCTACAATGAGCAGTTCTTC. Drawing the rest from reference TRBV11-2 and TRBJ2-1, the complete variable domain is EAGVAQSPRYKIIEKRQSVAFWCNPISGHATLYWYQQILGQGPKLLIQFQNNGVVDDSQLPKDRFSAERLKGVDSTLKIQPAKLEDSAVYLCASSLIAGDLPYNEQFFGPGTRLTVL.

This clone has only a few counts. The rearrangement uses TRBV18 and TRBJ1-5; 9 bases map to TRBD1. Germline V CDR1 and CDR2: KGHSH, LQKENI. Trimming took 3 bases from V and 8 from J; bases not matched to a gene: 8. The CDR3 covers 15 residues. The DNA for the CDR3 is TGTGCCAGCTCACCCGGACAGGGGACCCGGGAGCCCCAGCATTTT. Its protein product is CASSPGQGTREPQHF.

V usage is TRBV6-6 and J usage is TRBJ2-7, with 9 bases fitting TRBD2. The CDR3 extends over 15 amino acids. Per the germline V gene, CDR1 is MNHNY and CDR2 is SVGAGI (reference sequence). V dropped 6 bases and J dropped 0; count of bases not matched to a gene: 6. The DNA of the CDR3 is TGTGCCAGCAGCCGGAGACTAGCGGACTCCTACGAGCAGTACTTC. This encodes CASSRRLADSYEQYF.

The gene calls are TRBV5-8 and TRBJ2-3, with 8 nucleotides matching TRBD2. CDR1 is SGHTS and CDR2 is YDEGEE in the germline V gene. The V and J ends lost 4 bases and 5 bases, in that order; junction bases with no gene match: 15. This CDR3 region has 17 residues. CDR3 sequence reads: CASSPSLRAGVGDTQYF. Written as DNA, the CDR3 is TGTGCCAGCAGCCCATCCCTCCGAGCGGGAGTAGGAGATACGCAGTATTTT.

The chain links TRBV2 to TRBJ1-3; D is perhaps TRBD1 (6 bases). The germline V and J ends were trimmed by 3 bases and 2 bases, with 14 bases remaining between them. This CDR3 spans 16 amino acids. CDR1 is SNHLY, CDR2 FYNNEI, per germline. As DNA, the CDR3 is TGTGCCAGCAGTGACCCGGGACAAGGAACTGGAAACACCATATATTTT. It codes for CASSDPGQGTGNTIYF.

This rearrangement joins TRBV5-1 to TRBJ2-3; TRBD1 aligns across 7 bases. Trimming removed 4 bases from V and 6 bases from J; junction bases left unmatched: 8. Germline loops: CDR1 SGHRS, CDR2 YFSETQ. The CDR3 is 14 residues long. The CDR3 DNA reads TGCGCCAGCAGCCCGACAGGGTTTTCGGATACGCAGTATTTT. Its translation: CASSPTGFSDTQYF.

This clone has just one count. V gene TRBV11-3 combines with J gene TRBJ2-7, with D maybe TRBD2 (6 bases). This CDR3 has 14 amino acids. V gave up 5 bases and J gave up 3 bases, with 14 bases separating them. Germline loops: CDR1 SGHNT, CDR2 YENEEA. CDR3 bases: TGTGCCAGCAGCCAGCCTAGCGCGGTCTACGAGCAGTACTTC. It yields the protein CASSQPSAVYEQYF.

By share, this clone counts as hyperexpanded. The V gene is TRBV2, the J gene TRBJ2-2; unclear D gene. This CDR3 has 13 amino acids. Germline V gene data show CDR1 as SNHLY and CDR2 as FYNNEI. The V end lost 5 bases, the J end lost 3 bases, and 7 bases lay between the germline ends. The CDR3 protein is CASSFQDTGELFF. In DNA form, the CDR3 reads TGTGCCAGCAGTTTCCAGGACACCGGGGAGCTGTTTTTT. Variable domain in full (rest from reference TRBV2 and TRBJ2-2): EPEVTQTPSHQVTQMGQEVILRCVPISNHLYFYWYRQILGQKVEFLVSFYNNEISEKSEIFDDQFSVERPDGSNFTLKIRSTKLEDSAMYFCASSFQDTGELFFGEGSRLTVL.

This CDR3 reads CSVMTRAAQETQYF. The CDR3, as DNA: TGCAGCGTTATGACTAGGGCAGCACAAGAGACCCAGTACTTC. This chain uses TRBV29-1 with TRBJ2-5; D is possibly TRBD2 (6 bases). The germline V gene has CDR1 SQVTM and CDR2 ANQGSEA. V was shortened by 5 bases and J by 2 bases, with 15 bases between the two germline ends. CDR3 length: 14 residues.

The V call is TRBV7-9, the J call TRBJ2-6; no firm D call. V lost 1 base, J lost 1 base, and 5 bases lay in between. This CDR3 spans 15 amino acids. Germline V gives CDR1 SEHNR, CDR2 FQNEAQ (reference sequence). The DNA of the CDR3 is TGTGCCAGCAGCTTAGGGGGATCTGGGGCCAACGTCCTGACTTTC. It yields the protein CASSLGGSGANVLTF.

The V and J genes are TRBV7-3 and TRBJ2-1, with 10 bases that match TRBD1. Germline assignment: CDR1 SGHTA and CDR2 FQGTGA. The CDR3 is made up of 14 amino acids. The trim removed 4 bases at V and 6 bases at J, leaving 3 bases unmatched. The CDR3 DNA reads as TGTGCCAGCAGCTCAGGACAGGGGGGCAATGAGCAGTTCTTC. Its protein is CASSSGQGGNEQFF.

The chain recombines TRBV6-5 with TRBJ2-7; a possible D gene is TRBD1 (5 bases). The CDR3 runs to 12 residues. The V and J ends lost 0 bases and 8 bases respectively, with 8 bases between them. Germline CDR1 MNHEY, CDR2 SVGAGI. Here the CDR3 DNA reads TGTGCCAGCAGTTACTCCCAGGGCCAGCAGTACTTC. The encoded protein is CASSYSQGQQYF.

The chain employs TRBV4-1 and TRBJ2-4; tentative D call: TRBD2 (6 bases). Germline V lookup: CDR1 MGHRA, CDR2 YSYEKL. Trimming left V 0 bases short and J 1 base short, with 19 bases between. CDR3 length: 19 amino acids. CDR3 residues: CASSQDYSGSPVAKNIQYF. The CDR3 region has the DNA TGCGCCAGCAGCCAAGATTACAGCGGGTCCCCCGTTGCCAAAAACATTCAGTACTTC.

This rearrangement joins TRBV2 to TRBJ1-1; TRBD1 is a possible D gene (6 bases). The CDR3 loop spans 13 amino acids. Trimming removed 5 bases at V and 8 bases at J, with 15 bases between. Per germline, CDR1 SNHLY and CDR2 FYNNEI. The CDR3 DNA follows: TGTGCCAGCAGTCATACAAAGGACAGCGAAGCTTTCTTT. This encodes CASSHTKDSEAFF.

This chain links TRBV5-6 with TRBJ1-6; no firm D call. CDR3 length: 18 residues. In germline, CDR1 is SGHDT, CDR2 YYEEEE. Trimming stripped 4 bases from V and 0 bases from J, with 17 bases between. The CDR3 sequence: CASSPLRDVRSYNSPLHF. In nucleotides, the CDR3 is TGTGCCAGCAGCCCCCTGCGTGACGTTCGCTCCTATAATTCACCCCTCCACTTT.

The V call is TRBV30, the J call TRBJ1-1, with D tentatively TRBD1 (5 bases). The V gene lost 5 bases and the J gene lost 4 bases, with 14 bases spanning the gap. This CDR3 comprises 13 residues. In germline, CDR1 is GTSNPN, CDR2 SVGIG (reference sequence). The chain's CDR3 is CAWGQSSATEAFF. The CDR3 DNA sequence: TGTGCCTGGGGACAAAGTTCGGCCACTGAAGCTTTCTTT.

V gene TRBV18 combines with J gene TRBJ2-5; D remains unclear. Trimming left V 3 bases short and J 5 bases short, with 7 bases between. Looked up from germline, CDR1 is KGHSH and CDR2 is LQKENI. CDR3 length: 12 amino acids. CDR3 amino acids: CASSPQLETQYF. Written as DNA, the CDR3 is TGTGCCAGCTCACCCCAGTTGGAGACCCAGTACTTC. The variable domain in full, with the rest retrieved from reference TRBV18 and TRBJ2-5, is NAGVMQNPRHLVRRRGQEARLRCSPMKGHSHVYWYRQLPEEGLKFMVYLQKENIIDESGMPKERFSAEFPKEGPSILRIQQVVRGDSAAYFCASSPQLETQYFGPGTRLLVL.